The source of this T cell receptor (beta chain) is a study of control samples from healthy donors and cancer patients. TCRdb keeps only in-frame clones here, not all; method: immunoSEQ multiplex PCR. The repertoire includes around 130,000 clones, 89% of them detected once, and about 40% sits in the top ten. CDR1 is SGHAT, CDR2 FQNNGV, per germline. The CDR3 extends over 15 amino acids. Trimming left V 5 bases short and J 0 bases short, with 14 bases between. This chain uses TRBV11-2 with TRBJ2-7; no clear D. Sequenced material: blood. The sequence derives from a man aged 45-65 years in good health. CDR3 nucleotides: TGTGCCAGCAGCCAACCGGGCCCGAGCTCCTACGAGCAGTACTTC. Encoded protein: CASSQPGPSSYEQYF.